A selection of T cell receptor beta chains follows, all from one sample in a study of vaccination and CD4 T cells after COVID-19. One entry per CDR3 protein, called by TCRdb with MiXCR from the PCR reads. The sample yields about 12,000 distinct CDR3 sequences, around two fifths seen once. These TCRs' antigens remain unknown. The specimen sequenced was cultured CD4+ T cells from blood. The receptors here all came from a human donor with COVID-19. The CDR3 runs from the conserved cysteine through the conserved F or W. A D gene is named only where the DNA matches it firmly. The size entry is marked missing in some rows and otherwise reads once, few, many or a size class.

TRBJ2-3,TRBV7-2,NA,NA,CASTPRWRRPSTDTQYF,TGTGCCAGCACCCCTAGGTGGCGGCGCCCTAGCACAGATACGCAGTATTTT
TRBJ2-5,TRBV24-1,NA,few,CATSDTGDHKETQYF,TGTGCCACCAGTGACACTGGGGACCATAAAGAGACCCAGTACTTC
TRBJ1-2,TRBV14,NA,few,CASSQGQLYGYTF,TGTGCCAGCAGCCAAGGACAGCTATATGGCTACACCTTC
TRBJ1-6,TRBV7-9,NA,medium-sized,CASSQAGMYNSPLHF,TGTGCCAGCAGCCAGGCGGGGATGTATAATTCACCCCTCCACTTT
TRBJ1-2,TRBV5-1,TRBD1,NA,CASSLGQGNYGYTF,TGCGCCAGCAGCTTGGGACAGGGTAACTATGGCTACACCTTC
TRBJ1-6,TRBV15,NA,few,CATSSRGSPLHF,TGTGCCACCAGCAGTCGAGGGTCACCCCTCCACTTT
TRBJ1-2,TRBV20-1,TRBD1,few,CSARPLGDRSNYGYTF,TGCAGTGCTAGGCCTTTGGGGGACAGGTCTAACTATGGCTACACCTTC
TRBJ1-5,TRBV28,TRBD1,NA,CASSSPGQINQPQHF,TGTGCCAGCAGTAGCCCGGGACAGATCAATCAGCCCCAGCATTTT
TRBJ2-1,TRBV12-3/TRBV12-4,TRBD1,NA,CASSPTLGQGSYNEQFF,TGTGCCAGCAGTCCAACTCTCGGACAGGGTTCCTACAATGAGCAGTTCTTC
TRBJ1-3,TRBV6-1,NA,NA,CASRGLSGNTIYF,TGTGCCAGCAGGGGGCTCTCTGGAAACACCATATATTTT
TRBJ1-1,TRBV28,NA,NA,CASNGGKNTEAFF,TGTGCCAGCAATGGGGGTAAGAACACTGAAGCTTTCTTT
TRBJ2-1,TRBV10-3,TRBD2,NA,CAIHQSGGSYNEQFF,TGTGCCATCCACCAGAGCGGGGGCTCCTACAATGAGCAGTTCTTC
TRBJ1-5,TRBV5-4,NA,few,CASSLNDQPQHF,TGTGCCAGCAGCTTGAACGATCAGCCCCAGCATTTT
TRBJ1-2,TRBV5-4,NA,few,CASSPGRPRGYTF,TGTGCCAGCAGCCCCGGTCGGCCCCGAGGCTACACCTTC
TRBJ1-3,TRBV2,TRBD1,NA,CASRQGTVSGNTIYF,TGTGCCAGCAGGCAAGGGACAGTCTCTGGAAACACCATATATTTT
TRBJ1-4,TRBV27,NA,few,CASSLMSATNEKLFF,TGTGCCAGCAGCCTGATGTCAGCCACTAATGAAAAACTGTTTTTT
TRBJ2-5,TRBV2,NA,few,CASYGTPNTSQYF,TGTGCCAGCTATGGGACCCCAAACACGTCCCAGTACTTC
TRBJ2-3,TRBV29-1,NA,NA,CSVLVDTQYF,TGCAGCGTCTTAGTAGATACGCAGTATTTT
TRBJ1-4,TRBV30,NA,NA,CAWSGPGAGEKLFF,TGTGCCTGGAGTGGCCCCGGGGCCGGTGAAAAACTGTTTTTT
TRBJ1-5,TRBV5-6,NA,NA,CASSLWGRTYQPQHF,TGTGCCAGCAGCTTGTGGGGTCGGACTTATCAGCCCCAGCATTTT
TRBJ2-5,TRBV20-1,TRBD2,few,CSARLGRGVSETQYF,TGCAGTGCTAGGTTGGGGCGGGGGGTTTCGGAGACCCAGTACTTC
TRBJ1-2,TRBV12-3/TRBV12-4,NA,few,CASSRYGYTF,TGTGCCAGCAGTCGATATGGCTACACCTTC
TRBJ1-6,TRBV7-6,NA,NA,CASSIDRASPLHF,TGTGCCAGCAGCATCGACCGGGCTTCACCCCTCCACTTT
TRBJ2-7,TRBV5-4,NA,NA,CASSSGSYSYEQYF,TGTGCCAGCAGCTCAGGGTCCTACTCCTACGAGCAGTACTTC
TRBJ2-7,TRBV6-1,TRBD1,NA,CAAGPGQSYEQYF,TGTGCCGCCGGCCCGGGACAGTCCTACGAGCAGTACTTC
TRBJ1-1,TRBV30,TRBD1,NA,CAWEDRGPAGTEAFF,TGTGCCTGGGAGGACAGGGGGCCTGCTGGGACTGAAGCTTTCTTT
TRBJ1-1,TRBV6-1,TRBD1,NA,CASSPPGTVNTEAFF,TGTGCCAGCAGTCCGCCCGGGACAGTGAACACTGAAGCTTTCTTT
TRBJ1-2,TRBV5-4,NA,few,CASSSPQHNYGYTF,TGTGCCAGCAGCTCACCACAGCATAACTATGGCTACACCTTC
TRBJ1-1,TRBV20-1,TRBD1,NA,CSARVGQSYTEAFF,TGCAGTGCTAGAGTGGGACAGTCTTACACTGAAGCTTTCTTT
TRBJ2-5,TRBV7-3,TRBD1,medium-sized,CASSSTTGGWETQYF,TGTGCCAGCAGCTCGACGACAGGGGGCTGGGAGACCCAGTACTTC
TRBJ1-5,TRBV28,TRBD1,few,CATKRDRGNQPQHF,TGTGCCACCAAACGGGACAGGGGGAATCAGCCCCAGCATTTT
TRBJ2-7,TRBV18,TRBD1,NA,CASSPPGGQASYEQYF,TGTGCCAGCTCACCACCGGGGGGACAGGCCTCCTACGAGCAGTACTTC
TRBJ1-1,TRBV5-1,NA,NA,CASSSQTNTEAFF,TGCGCCAGCAGCTCTCAGACGAACACTGAAGCTTTCTTT
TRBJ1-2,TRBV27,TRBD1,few,CASSMTGLSYGYTF,TGTGCCAGCAGCATGACAGGGTTGTCTTATGGCTACACCTTC
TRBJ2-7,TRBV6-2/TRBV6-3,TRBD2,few,CASGKRGGPYEQYF,TGTGCCAGCGGAAAGCGGGGGGGCCCCTACGAGCAGTACTTC
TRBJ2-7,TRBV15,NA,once,CATSRSSDTTYEQYF,TGTGCCACCAGCAGGTCTAGCGACACCACCTACGAGCAGTACTTC
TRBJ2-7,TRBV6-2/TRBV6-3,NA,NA,CASTYSLSSYEQYF,TGTGCCAGCACTTACAGTTTGAGCTCCTACGAGCAGTACTTC
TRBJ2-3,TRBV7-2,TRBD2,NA,CASSLGPSGGADTQYF,TGTGCCAGCAGCTTAGGCCCTAGCGGGGGGGCAGATACGCAGTATTTT
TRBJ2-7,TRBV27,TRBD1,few,CASSITGTGYEQYF,TGTGCCAGCAGCATTACCGGGACAGGGTACGAGCAGTACTTC
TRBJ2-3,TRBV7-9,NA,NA,CASSRWNTGGLDTQYF,TGTGCCAGCAGCCGCTGGAATACGGGGGGCCTGGATACGCAGTATTTT
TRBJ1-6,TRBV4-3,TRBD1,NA,CASSQIPGQGLGNSPLHF,TGCGCCAGCAGCCAGATACCGGGACAGGGGTTGGGAAATTCACCCCTCCACTTT
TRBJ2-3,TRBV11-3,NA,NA,CASSLGDRLTDTQYF,TGTGCCAGCAGCCTGGGAGACAGACTCACAGATACGCAGTATTTT
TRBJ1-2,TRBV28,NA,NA,CASSYDSYGYTF,TGTGCCAGCAGTTACGACAGCTATGGCTACACCTTC
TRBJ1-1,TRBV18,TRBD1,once,CASSRDRNTEAFF,TGTGCCAGCTCACGGGACAGGAACACTGAAGCTTTCTTT
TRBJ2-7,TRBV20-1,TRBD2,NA,CSVRVGTSAYEQYF,TGCAGTGTCAGAGTCGGGACTAGCGCGTACGAGCAGTACTTC
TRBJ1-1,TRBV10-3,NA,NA,CAISELGEAFF,TGTGCCATCAGTGAACTGGGGGAAGCTTTCTTT
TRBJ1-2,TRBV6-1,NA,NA,CASSEMGSGGYTF,TGTGCCAGCAGTGAAATGGGTAGTGGTGGCTACACCTTC
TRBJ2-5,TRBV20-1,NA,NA,CSARVTTGETQYF,TGCAGTGCTAGAGTGACGACCGGGGAGACCCAGTACTTC
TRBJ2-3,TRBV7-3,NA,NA,CASSGGAGSTDTQYF,TGTGCCAGCAGCGGGGGGGCAGGGAGCACAGATACGCAGTATTTT
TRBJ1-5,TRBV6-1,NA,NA,CASSEAGSRQPQHF,TGTGCCAGCAGTGAGGCAGGGAGTAGACAGCCCCAGCATTTT